Presented here are 18 T cell receptor beta chains from one specimen sequenced in a study of T cells after yellow fever vaccination. TCRdb passed the 5' RACE reads through MiXCR, listing each CDR3 protein once. Here the sample spans 250,000 to 350,000 distinct CDR3 sequences, about 6.9% being singletons. Sequenced here: PBMCs, sampled 35 to 50 days after the first yellow fever vaccination. All receptors come from a man younger than 35 who received the YFV17D yellow fever vaccine.

The genes are TRBV6-5 and TRBJ2-5, with 12 bases lining up with TRBD2. Per the germline V gene, CDR1 is MNHEY and CDR2 is SVGAGI. The CDR3 length is 16 residues. V lost 2 bases to trimming and J lost 4 bases; unmatched junction nucleotides: 5. The CDR3 DNA follows: TGTGCCAGCAGTTACGGGGGGGGACTAGCGGGAGAGACCCAGTACTTC. This codes for CASSYGGGLAGETQYF.

This clonotype was observed a handful of times. The chain joins TRBV4-3 to TRBJ2-3; D possibly uses TRBD1 or TRBD2 (6 bases each). Germline CDR1 LGHNA, CDR2 YSLEER. The CDR3 is made up of 17 amino acids. Trimming stripped 0 bases from V and 2 bases from J, with 15 bases between. As DNA, the CDR3 is TGCGCCAGCAGCCAAGATAGGGGGGTGGGAAACACAGATACGCAGTATTTT. It specifies CASSQDRGVGNTDTQYF.

This clonotype was picked up many times. V usage is TRBV12-3 or TRBV12-4 and J usage is TRBJ2-3; no definite D call. Trimming cost V 4 bases and J 5 bases, with 13 bases left between them. This CDR3 spans 14 amino acids. The CDR3 nucleotides read TGTGCCAGCAGTTGGGCGTCGGAGAAAGATACGCAGTATTTT. It is translated as CASSWASEKDTQYF.

This clonotype was seen more than once but under ten times. This chain uses TRBV7-9 with TRBJ1-2; 10 nucleotides agree with TRBD1. CDR3 size: 14 residues. Germline assignment: CDR1 SEHNR and CDR2 FQNEAQ (reference sequence). The ends lost 5 bases at V and 7 bases at J; junction bases unmatched: 7. The CDR3 bases are TGTGCCAGCAGCCGACCGGGACAGGGGACTGGCTACACCTTC. This encodes CASSRPGQGTGYTF. The variable domain in full, with the rest retrieved from reference TRBV7-9 and TRBJ1-2, is DTGVSQNPRHKITKRGQNVTFRCDPISEHNRLYWYRQTLGQGPEFLTYFQNEAQLEKSRLLSDRFSAERPKGSFSTLEIQRTEQGDSAMYLCASSRPGQGTGYTFGSGTRLTVV.

This clonotype has a handful of counts. The rearrangement uses TRBV7-9 and TRBJ2-5; tentatively, D is TRBD1 (5 bases). CDR1 SEHNR and CDR2 FQNEAQ come from the germline V gene (reference sequence). With 5 bases removed from V and 5 bases from J, the gap between germline ends came to 21 bases. This CDR3 has 16 amino acids. The CDR3 sequence is CASSPVAPGLFETQYF. The CDR3 DNA reads TGTGCCAGCAGCCCCGTTGCCCCAGGGCTTTTCGAGACCCAGTACTTC.

This clonotype was detected only once. CDR3 amino acids: CASSEGVEQFF. The CDR3 DNA sequence: TGTGCCAGCAGTGAAGGGGTCGAGCAGTTCTTC. This chain joins TRBV25-1 and TRBJ2-1; D unclear. V lost 2 bases, J lost 10 bases, and 6 bases lay in between. Germline V gene sequence: CDR1 MGHDK, CDR2 SYGVNS. The CDR3 spans 11 residues. Using reference TRBV25-1 and TRBJ2-1 for the parts outside the CDR3, the full variable domain is EADIYQTPRYLVIGTGKKITLECSQTMGHDKMYWYQQDPGMELHLIHYSYGVNSTEKGDLSSESTVSRIRTEHFPLTLESARPSHTSQYLCASSEGVEQFFGPGTRLTVL.

This clonotype was recorded once. The junction shows a germline mismatch at one end, possibly a read error. The chain combines TRBV7-2 with TRBJ2-5; TRBD2 is a possible D gene (5 bases). The CDR3 is 14 amino acids. Germline assignment: CDR1 SGHTA and CDR2 FQGNSA. Written as DNA, the CDR3 is TGTGCCAGCAGCCCCTACGAGGGTCCAGAGACCCAGTGCTTC. It is translated as CASSPYEGPETQCF.

This clonotype was observed a few times. This chain joins TRBV20-1 and TRBJ2-1; 11 bases agree with TRBD2. There are 14 residues in the CDR3. Trimming at V came to 6 bases and at J to 3 bases, leaving 4 bases not matched to a gene. Germline V gives CDR1 DFQATT, CDR2 SNEGSKA (reference sequence). The CDR3 spells CSAPGLAVYNEQFF. In DNA form, the CDR3 reads TGCAGTGCGCCGGGACTAGCGGTCTACAATGAGCAGTTCTTC.

This clonotype appeared many times. CDR3 in DNA: TGTGCCAGCTCACGGCCCTCGTTGAGGGCCTATGGCTACACCTTC. As protein: CASSRPSLRAYGYTF. The chain links TRBV18 to TRBJ1-2; D is ambiguous. In germline, CDR1 is KGHSH, CDR2 LQKENI. The CDR3 is 15 amino acids. The ends were cut back, 4 bases at V and 4 bases at J, with 16 bases in the middle. The full variable domain, with the rest looked up from reference TRBV18 and TRBJ1-2, is NAGVMQNPRHLVRRRGQEARLRCSPMKGHSHVYWYRQLPEEGLKFMVYLQKENIIDESGMPKERFSAEFPKEGPSILRIQQVVRGDSAAYFCASSRPSLRAYGYTFGSGTRLTVV.

This chain uses TRBV12-3 or TRBV12-4 with TRBJ1-1; D remains ambiguous. Trimming shortened V by 4 bases and J by 5 bases, and 14 bases separated the two germline ends. There are 14 residues in the CDR3. The CDR3 spells CASSSSGSATEAFF. CDR3 DNA: TGTGCCAGCAGTTCCTCAGGATCGGCGACTGAAGCTTTCTTT.

A few counts support this clonotype. This sequence joins TRBV15 and TRBJ2-5; tentatively, D is TRBD2 (6 bases). CDR3 length: 16 residues. From germline, CDR1 is LNHNV and CDR2 YYDKDF (reference sequence). The ends were cut back, 5 bases at V and 6 bases at J, with 22 bases in the middle. The CDR3 DNA follows: TGTGCCACCAGCCCCCTAGAAGGGGACTCTTCGCAGACCCAGTACTTC. It translates to CATSPLEGDSSQTQYF.

This clonotype was observed at least ten times. The genes are TRBV5-1 and TRBJ1-2; D is perhaps TRBD1 (5 bases). V lost 0 bases and J lost 4, with 13 bases in between. The CDR3 extends over 15 amino acids. The germline CDR1 and CDR2 sequences are SGHRS and YFSETQ. In nucleotides, the CDR3 is TGCGCCAGCAGCTTGGCCGTCAGGGCCGGCTATGGCTACACCTTC. Its protein is CASSLAVRAGYGYTF.

The chain links TRBV14 to TRBJ1-2; tentative D call: TRBD1 (6 bases). The CDR3 is made up of 15 amino acids. Germline V lookup: CDR1 SGHDN, CDR2 FVKESK. Trimming cost V 4 bases and J 0 bases, with 12 bases left between them. The CDR3 bases are TGTGCCAGCAGCCTACTAGGACAGCCTAACTATGGCTACACCTTC. It yields the protein CASSLLGQPNYGYTF.

In its sample, this clonotype was seen many times. This chain uses TRBV6-2 or TRBV6-3 with TRBJ2-7; D call uncertain. V lost 6 bases and J 3 bases, leaving 15 bases between the germline ends. The CDR3 loop spans 14 amino acids. Germline V lookup: CDR1 MNHEY, CDR2 SVGEGT. The CDR3 bases are TGTGCCAGCAGCTGGCCGGGCGCAGTCTACGAGCAGTACGTC. Amino acids: CASSWPGAVYEQYV.

This chain connects TRBV20-1 to TRBJ1-5; D not resolved. The CDR3 covers 13 residues. The germline gives CDR1 DFQATT, CDR2 SNEGSKA (reference sequence). Trimming removed 1 base from V and 7 bases from J, with 11 bases in between. The CDR3 nucleotides are TGCAGTGCTAGAGCCGCGCTAAACCAGCCCCAGCATTTT. Translated: CSARAALNQPQHF.

The V and J genes are TRBV6-6 and TRBJ1-1; D is undetermined. The V gene's germline CDR1 is MNHNY and CDR2 SVGAGI (reference sequence). The CDR3 has 12 residues. Trimming shortened V by 0 bases and J by 6 bases, and 5 bases separated the two germline ends. In DNA form, the CDR3 reads TGTGCCAGCAGTTACTCGACTTCTGAAGCTTTCTTT. Translated: CASSYSTSEAFF.

V and J are TRBV6-2 or TRBV6-3 and TRBJ2-1, with TRBD2 matching over 13 bases. With 6 bases clipped from V and 10 bases from J, the junction kept 18 bases outside the gene matches. The V gene's germline CDR1 is MNHEY and CDR2 SVGEGT. The CDR3 runs to 18 residues. The CDR3 bases are TGTGCCAGCAGCTCCGCAAGACTAGCGGGGGGACGAGGTGGGGAGCAGTTCTTC. The encoded protein is CASSSARLAGGRGGEQFF.

V gene TRBV5-6 combines with J gene TRBJ1-5; 7 bases align to TRBD1. The CDR3 sequence is 16 residues long. V dropped 0 bases and J dropped 1; count of bases not matched to a gene: 4. Looked up from germline, CDR1 is SGHDT and CDR2 is YYEEEE. The CDR3 loop is CASSLEGGGSNQPQHF. CDR3 in DNA: TGTGCCAGCAGCTTGGAGGGAGGGGGCAGCAATCAGCCCCAGCATTTT.